This record concerns one T cell receptor (beta chain) sequence. This clone was detected a few times. Its antigen is still unknown. No much larger clonotype is one base removed from it; base qualities were not supplied. The entry originates in a study of cytomegalovirus exposure and HLA in healthy donors (dated by TCRdb to the late 2010s). With regard to the full study: In an earlier analysis of some 550 of the donors, around 300 Gb of sequence data and roughly 100 million unique TCR beta sequences from about 190 million T cells were reported. An early release covering just under 650 HLA-typed donors comprised 250 to 350 gigabases of sequencing data and tens of millions of unique TCR sequences. Among the approximately 420 genotyped donors, approximately 82% belonged to the genetic ancestry cluster associated with self-reported Caucasian donors. The study aimed to test whether signatures of past pathogen exposure could be identified by cataloging public T cell receptors. The study profiled the T cell repertoires of about 720 subjects by immunosequencing and related them to cytomegalovirus serostatus. In addition to the first cohort of 666 subjects, a separate validation cohort of 120 different subjects was used. The study combined high-throughput TCR immunosequencing, statistical association of individual TCRs with disease status, and machine learning to predict cytomegalovirus infection status. In a later analysis, previously published TCR beta repertoires from 500 to 750 donors were re-analyzed and high-resolution HLA genotyping was added so that TCR occurrence patterns could be studied. The later analysis used no new phenotypic data to find candidate immune exposures, relying instead on TCR beta sequences and their occurrence across donors. In an earlier analysis of around 540 of the donors, high-throughput TCR beta sequencing was used to judge whether each TCR beta V gene segment behaved as functional or pseudogenic. Alongside the repertoire data, information on donor age, sex, ethnicity and CMV serostatus was compiled. A later genetic analysis used genome-wide SNP genotypes for about 60% of the roughly 700 donors, treating that subset as a discovery cohort. All discovery cohort repertoires had been generated using a single sequencing platform. Class I and class II HLA loci were covered by the typing at four-digit resolution. Typing coverage differed by locus: A, B, C, DRB1 and DQB1 were typed in roughly 620-630 donors, DQA1 in approximately 520, DPA1 in 606, and DPB1 in 472. A few DR-DQ haplotypes were handled as single units for association and clustering because linkage in the cohort was strong. Across around 400 genotyped donors of the cohort, an average of approximately 240,000 unique TCR beta nucleotide sequences per donor were sequenced, and approximately 17% of those sequences were non-productive. Here is what the overall study found, with its caveats: When HLA alleles, especially DR and DQ, strongly co-occurred, TCR associations were difficult to assign to individual alleles. In a later analysis, TCR association rates were found to vary across HLA loci, with the most associated TCRs seen for DRB1 alleles and the fewest for HLA-C alleles. Compared with the approximately 600-donor mean, donors in an Asian-associated ancestry cluster had fewer N-insertions in productive TCRs, according to a later genetic analysis. A few of the identified cytomegalovirus-associated TCR beta chains were confirmed in vitro to be specific for cytomegalovirus antigens. The authors suggested that the approach could potentially be generalized to other disease states and immunological phenotypes. In the study, roughly 160 TCR beta chains were listed as associated with cytomegalovirus. An earlier analysis of 587 of the donors showed that most TCR beta V segments appeared in productive rearrangements either about 90% or about 30% of the time, which broadly matched IMGT annotations. A later analysis reported that several top co-occurrence clusters appeared linked to parvovirus B19, influenza, CMV and Epstein-Barr virus. Because counts were too low, more than 15 rarely observed V segments, including chromosome 9 orphons, were excluded from the earlier analysis of roughly 580 of the donors. Only TCR beta chains were sequenced in this cohort, and the absence of alpha or paired-chain data limited detectable features. In a later analysis, HLA-associated TCR beta chains were found to be more clonally expanded and to have lower generation probabilities than equally common non-associated chains. A cluster of highly shared sequence variants was judged likely to be a technical artifact of the sequencing pipeline. In a later analysis, most CMV-associated TCR beta chains were found to appear HLA-restricted, with HLA associations seemingly driven largely by CMV exposure. Because HLA typing was unavailable for some donors at each locus, only the typed subset was used in association tests. The presence/absence analyses assumed that sequencing depth was roughly uniform across donors, and that assumption may not be true. Across donors, most TCR sequences were observed very rarely, whereas some public TCRs were present in many individuals. Linkage disequilibrium might explain the correlated functional status among segregating V segments, but an unknown experimental factor could not be ruled out. An association between a missense DCLRE1C variant and V-gene and J-gene trimming of TCR beta chains was found in a later genetic analysis and replicated in an independent cohort. Specific HLA alleles were associated with over 15,000 TCR beta sequences at a false discovery rate of 0.05 in a later analysis. CMV serostatus was the only immune exposure information available for the cohort. In both the original and validation cohorts, the classifier was reported to diagnose cytomegalovirus status with high specificity and sensitivity. A further reported finding was that TCR beta sequences accurately predicted the HLA-A and HLA-B alleles for most subjects in the first cohort.

In total, just over 650 healthy bone marrow donors made up the cohort. At the time of sampling, all cohort members were nominally healthy, though unrecorded immune exposures were likely present. The donor tested CMV seropositive and was one of the 289 seropositive cohort members. Each donor provided a peripheral blood sample, and peripheral blood mononuclear cells were used for TCR beta sequencing. The Qiagen DNeasy Blood Extraction Kit was used to extract genomic DNA from the blood cell samples. The library was produced with the immunoSEQ multiplex PCR assay. A mixture of 60 forward primers for TCR Vbeta segments and 13 reverse primers for TCR Jbeta segments was used in the multiplex PCR. The CDR3 region of rearranged TCR beta genes was amplified from genomic DNA by a multiplex PCR assay. The amplified TCR beta libraries were sequenced on the Illumina HiSeq System as 87-base-pair reads. Regarding the original processing steps: Across the 600 to 700 repertoires, a later analysis counted approximately 75 million unique TCR beta chains, around 11 million of which were shared by at least two donors. A nearest-neighbor algorithm error-corrected the raw reads and collapsed the reads into unique sequences, merging closely related sequences to remove PCR and sequencing errors. Alignment of CDR3 sequences to IMGT reference sequences was used to assign V, D and J gene segments. For a sequence to be retained, a match of at least six nucleotides was required to both a V gene segment and a J gene segment. Rearrangements were classified as productive when the CDR3 lacked stop codons and remained in frame with V and J, and all other rearrangements were classified as non-productive. Following IMGT convention, CDR3 was defined as the stretch from the second conserved V-encoded cysteine up to the conserved J-encoded phenylalanine. The earlier analysis of some 550 of the donors excluded any sequence lacking an unambiguous match to a single V gene segment. An earlier analysis of 500 to 700 of the donors classified V segments as functional when productive rearrangements were above 56.7% and as segregating when the standard deviation between donors was above 5%. A statistical classification framework was built to diagnose cytomegalovirus status from the catalog of TCR beta chain sequences. A later analysis assigned V and J genes by comparing TCR nucleotide sequences with IMGT/GENE-DB human TR gene sequences. The TCRdist pipeline was used in a later analysis to assign CDR3 sequences and most-parsimonious VDJ recombination scenarios. In a later analysis, each TCR beta chain was defined by its CDR3 amino acid sequence together with its V-gene family, and reads without a unique V-gene family were excluded. In a later analysis, approximately 590 highly shared, low-generation-probability nucleotide sequences were removed to address suspected cross-contamination and a sequencing artifact. A later analysis calculated a clonal expansion index for each public chain from normalized within-repertoire ranks of inferred template counts. Generation probabilities in a later analysis came from a VDJ recombination model fitted to out-of-frame rearrangements, and those results were checked against IGoR. In a later analysis, TCR-TCR, TCR-HLA and TCR-CMV co-occurrence was scored with hypergeometric tests, and a repertoire-size bias correction was applied to TCR pairs. False discovery rates were estimated in a later analysis by permuting HLA or CMV assignments 20 times. In a later analysis, co-occurring TCRs were grouped with DBSCAN, and TCRdist sequence similarity was added when clustering was performed within HLA-allele-positive subsets. Co-occurrence clustering excluded repertoires with fewer than 30,000 or more than 120,000 public chains, plus five with anomalous nucleotide sharing. The table was pulled from immuneACCESS by TCRdb, which kept in-frame rearrangements only. Such tables lose some clones; where checked, under half of the loss comes from unresolved V genes, and the rest has no known cause. V, J and clone size derive from that table, while D and trimming were established from the DNA sequence. The sample includes some 100,000 clones, with approximately 65% observed a single time. The ten largest make up around 5.5% of the sample.

This TCR was recovered from a woman in her twenties or thirties in good health and CMV-seropositive. Sequenced sample: PBMCs.

At the DNA level, the sequence is TGTGCCAGTAGTTCCCGAGGAGGTACGCGGAGCTCTGGGGCCAACGTCCTGACTTTC. Its coded protein is CASSSRGGTRSSGANVLTF. The V and J genes are TRBV19 and TRBJ2-6; a tentative D match to TRBD2 spans 5 bases. The trim is 5 bases for V and 0 bases for J, with a gap of 20 bases between the germline ends. Based on the germline V gene (reference sequence), the CDR1 and CDR2 sequences are LNHDA and SQIVND. The CDR3 contains 19 residues, cysteine and phenylalanine counted. Here the CDR3 DNA is all that survives: 57 bases in frame from base 1.